The TCR beta chain under discussion was sequenced for a study of T cells in Graves' hyperthyroidism and ophthalmopathy. This clonotype showed up many times. TCR beta CDR3 region amplification was performed from RNA transcripts. The primer set for the first-round RT-PCR of the TCR CDR3 was HTBI. In TCRdb, the multiplex PCR reads were re-called with MiXCR into one record per CDR3 protein. The table includes around 520,000 distinct CDR3 sequences, around a quarter detected once. Source material: blood. The sequence came from a woman in her twenties or thirties with Graves' ophthalmopathy.

The DNA of the CDR3 is TGTGCCAGCAGTTTCCCGGGAAGCGGTTGGCAAGAGACCCAGTACTTC. This gives the protein CASSFPGSGWQETQYF. The chain links TRBV6-2 or TRBV6-3 to TRBJ2-5; a possible D gene is TRBD2 (5 bases). Germline V gives CDR1 MNHEY, CDR2 SVGEGT. V lost 4 bases to trimming and J lost 2 bases, with 17 bases between them. The CDR3 runs 16 residues.